Shown below are 2 T cell receptor beta chains from a single sample sequenced in a study of shared clonotypes between healthy human individuals. Sequencing was performed with immunoSEQ multiplex PCR; in TCRdb, only in-frame clones are kept and a portion is missing. The sample carries 2,100,000 or so clones, roughly 95% recorded once. The sequenced sample was naive CD4+ T cells sorted from blood. Subset noted: CD45RA+ positively selected. These receptors originate from a man aged 18 to 35 in good health.

The gene calls are TRBV6-5 and TRBJ2-5; 8 positions match TRBD1. The J segment lost 4 bases and the V segment lost 6 bases, leaving 10 bases of the junction unmatched. The germline CDR1 and CDR2 sequences are MNHEY and SVGAGI. CDR3 length: 15 residues. The CDR3 loop reads CASSRQGWRSETQYF. Written as DNA, the CDR3 is TGTGCCAGCAGCAGACAGGGGTGGAGGTCAGAGACCCAGTACTTC.

The gene calls are TRBV11-2 and TRBJ2-1; D perhaps matches TRBD1 (7 bases). Trimming took 7 bases from V and 7 from J, leaving 11 bases between them. The CDR3 is 12 residues long. Germline CDR1 reads SGHAT; CDR2 reads FQNNGV. CDR3 sequence reads: CASNQGGNEQFF. The CDR3 coding sequence is TGTGCCAGCAACCAGGGGGGAAATGAGCAGTTCTTC.